These 18 T cell receptor beta chains originate from one sample sequenced in a study of T cells in Graves' hyperthyroidism and ophthalmopathy. The TCR beta CDR3 regions underwent amplification using RNA transcripts as the source. The study used the HTBI primer set for a first-round RT-PCR of the TCR CDR3. TCRdb recomputed calls from the multiplex PCR reads with MiXCR, one row per CDR3 protein. The sample has about 260,000 distinct CDR3 sequences, about a sixth seen once. Sequencing was carried out using blood. The origin of the receptors is a woman in her late teens or twenties with Graves' ophthalmopathy.

This clonotype was seen many times. The chain combines TRBV12-3 or TRBV12-4 with TRBJ2-5, with 8 bases identical to TRBD2. The CDR3 is made up of 15 amino acids. The ends lost 4 bases at V and 5 bases at J; junction bases unmatched: 9. The CDR3 loop reads CASSSGLAGRETQYF. CDR3 in DNA: TGTGCCAGCAGTTCCGGACTAGCTGGTCGGGAGACCCAGTACTTC.

Ten or more counts support this clonotype. The chain joins TRBV20-1 to TRBJ2-7; 9 bases are shared with TRBD2. The CDR3 consists of 15 residues. Germline V gives CDR1 DFQATT, CDR2 SNEGSKA (reference sequence). Trimming cost V 8 bases and J 0 bases; bases outside gene matches: 11. The CDR3 spells CSFLDLAGNSYEQYF. The DNA of the CDR3 is TGCAGTTTCCTGGACCTAGCGGGGAACTCCTACGAGCAGTACTTC.

This clonotype has a handful of counts. This rearrangement joins TRBV4-1 to TRBJ2-7; D may be TRBD1 (5 bases). This CDR3 has 15 amino acids. Trimming cost V 1 base and J 6 bases, with 16 bases left between them. CDR1 is MGHRA and CDR2 is YSYEKL in the germline V gene. CDR3 sequence reads: CASSQGHYLGLEQYF. The CDR3 nucleotides are TGCGCCAGCAGCCAAGGGCACTACTTGGGGCTCGAGCAGTACTTC.

This clonotype was counted between two and nine times. The chain links TRBV6-5 to TRBJ2-2; D is ambiguous. Trimming shortened V by 4 bases and J by 6 bases, and 3 bases separated the two germline ends. This CDR3 is built from 11 residues. Germline CDR1 reads MNHEY; CDR2 reads SVGAGI. The CDR3 DNA is TGTGCCAGCAGTTGGGCCGGGGAGCTGTTTTTT. This gives the protein CASSWAGELFF.

This clonotype has ten or more counts. The chain employs TRBV24-1 and TRBJ1-5; TRBD1 might be the D (6 bases). The CDR3 loop spans 15 amino acids. The germline V gene has CDR1 KGHDR and CDR2 SFDVKD. Trimming shortened V by 0 bases and J by 3 bases, and 8 bases separated the two germline ends. The CDR3 spells CATSDLPGDNQPQHF. CDR3 sequence (DNA): TGTGCCACCAGTGATTTGCCAGGGGACAATCAGCCCCAGCATTTT.

There are many counts of this clonotype. The chain links TRBV25-1 to TRBJ1-1; D unclear. This CDR3 comprises 14 residues. Germline-derived CDR1 and CDR2 are MGHDK and SYGVNS. The V end lost 3 bases, the J end lost 4 bases, and 12 bases lay between the germline ends. CDR3 sequence (DNA): TGTGCCAGCAGTGAGTCGGTGCGGAGCACTGAAGCTTTCTTT. Residues: CASSESVRSTEAFF.

Many counts were recorded for this clonotype. The chain carries TRBV7-9 and TRBJ2-1; D might be TRBD1 or TRBD2, each matching 6 bases. This CDR3 is 15 amino acids long. Germline V CDR1 and CDR2: SEHNR, FQNEAQ (reference sequence). With 1 base removed from V and 8 bases from J, the gap between germline ends came to 15 bases. The CDR3 nucleotides are TGTGCCAGCAGCTTAGTACCGGGGGCGATTGATGAGCAGTTCTTC. Amino acid sequence: CASSLVPGAIDEQFF.

This clonotype was seen at least ten times. The chain links TRBV12-3 or TRBV12-4 to TRBJ1-1; D remains unclear. Trimming removed 3 bases at V and 4 bases at J, with 9 bases between. This CDR3 has 13 amino acids. The DNA for the CDR3 is TGTGCCAGCAGTTTCGAACGGGGCACTGAAGCTTTCTTT. Amino acid sequence: CASSFERGTEAFF.

The gene calls are TRBV28 and TRBJ2-6; 12 bases align to TRBD2. V gave up 7 bases and J gave up 2 bases; unmatched junction bases: 9. The length of the CDR3 is 18 residues. Germline CDR1 reads MDHEN; CDR2 reads SYDVKM. CDR3 sequence: CASTASGGALAGANVLTF. The DNA of the CDR3 is TGTGCCAGCACAGCTAGCGGGGGGGCCCTAGCTGGGGCCAACGTCCTGACTTTC. Filled out from reference TRBV28 and TRBJ2-6, the complete variable domain reads DVKVTQSSRYLVKRTGEKVFLECVQDMDHENMFWYRQDPGLGLRLIYFSYDVKMKEKGDIPEGYSVSREKKERFSLILESASTNQTSMYLCASTASGGALAGANVLTFGAGSRLTVL.

This clonotype occurred many times. V usage is TRBV5-1 and J usage is TRBJ1-2; TRBD1 aligns across 7 bases. The ends lost 3 bases at V and 4 bases at J; junction bases unmatched: 12. CDR1 is SGHRS, CDR2 YFSETQ, per germline. The CDR3 length is 16 residues. In DNA form, the CDR3 reads TGCGCCAGCAGCTCGGCCCTTGACAGGGACAGCTATGGCTACACCTTC. This sequence encodes CASSSALDRDSYGYTF.

This clonotype was seen at least ten times. The chain is built from TRBV10-1 and TRBJ2-3, with TRBD2 identical over 7 bases. This CDR3 has 14 residues. Per germline, CDR1 WNHNN and CDR2 SYGVQD (reference sequence). J gave up 5 bases and V 5 bases, and 7 bases lay outside the gene matches. The CDR3 region has the DNA TGCGCCAGCAGTCTGAGCGGGGCCCTAGATACGCAGTATTTT. This gives the protein CASSLSGALDTQYF.

This clonotype was seen ten or more times. The DNA for the CDR3 is TGTGCCAGCAGTTTACTTTTAGCGGGAGATGAGCAGTTCTTC. This codes for CASSLLLAGDEQFF. The chain uses TRBV12-3 or TRBV12-4 and TRBJ2-1; 9 bases align to TRBD2. The length of the CDR3 is 14 residues. The V gene end was trimmed by 2 bases and the J gene end by 8 bases; junction bases not matched to a gene: 4.

The CDR3 coding sequence is TGTGCCAGCAACCCAACGGTGAGGACTAGCGGCATGTCCCAGTACTTC. It encodes CASNPTVRTSGMSQYF. V is TRBV6-1 and J is TRBJ2-5; 10 nucleotides match TRBD2. V lost 7 bases to trimming and J lost 9 bases; unmatched junction nucleotides: 17. Germline V gives CDR1 MNHNS, CDR2 SASEGT. CDR3 length: 16 amino acids.

This clonotype was picked up many times. The chain recombines TRBV9 with TRBJ2-7, with no clear D. Trimming removed 3 bases from V and 6 bases from J, with 13 bases in between. The CDR3 is made up of 13 amino acids. CDR1 is SGDLS, CDR2 YYNGEE, per germline. The CDR3 DNA is TGTGCCAGCAGCGGCCCCCCGCTCCTCGAGCAGTACTTC. Amino acids: CASSGPPLLEQYF.

This clonotype was detected many times. The V and J genes are TRBV2 and TRBJ2-2; D is uncertain. This CDR3 is built from 12 residues. Trimming took 4 bases from V and 6 from J, leaving 6 bases between them. The germline V gene has CDR1 SNHLY and CDR2 FYNNEI. CDR3 sequence (DNA): TGTGCCAGCAGTGTTGGGGCCGGGGAGCTGTTTTTT. It specifies CASSVGAGELFF.

This chain joins TRBV19 and TRBJ1-5, with 7 positions matching TRBD1. Germline V gives CDR1 LNHDA, CDR2 SQIVND (reference sequence). J lost 7 bases, V lost 7 bases, and 4 bases had no gene match. There are 12 residues in the CDR3. CDR3 loop: CASMGRGQPQHF. The CDR3 DNA follows: TGTGCCAGTATGGGCAGGGGGCAGCCCCAGCATTTT.

This chain connects TRBV3-1 to TRBJ1-1; 7 bases fit TRBD1. V was pared by 2 bases and J by 1 base, with 4 bases of the junction left unmatched. Per the germline V gene, CDR1 is LGHDT and CDR2 is YNNKEL (reference sequence). The CDR3 loop spans 15 amino acids. In DNA, the CDR3 is TGTGCCAGCAGCCAAAGGCGGACAGGGAACACTGAAGCTTTCTTT. It codes for CASSQRRTGNTEAFF.

This clonotype was observed many times. The V and J genes are TRBV7-9 and TRBJ2-1; D may be TRBD1 (5 bases). Per germline, CDR1 SEHNR and CDR2 FQNEAQ (reference sequence). V shed 3 bases and J shed 6 bases, with 15 bases lying between them. This CDR3 is 15 amino acids long. This chain's CDR3 is CASSFSIGASNEQFF. The CDR3 nucleotides are TGTGCCAGCAGCTTCTCCATAGGGGCTAGCAATGAGCAGTTCTTC.